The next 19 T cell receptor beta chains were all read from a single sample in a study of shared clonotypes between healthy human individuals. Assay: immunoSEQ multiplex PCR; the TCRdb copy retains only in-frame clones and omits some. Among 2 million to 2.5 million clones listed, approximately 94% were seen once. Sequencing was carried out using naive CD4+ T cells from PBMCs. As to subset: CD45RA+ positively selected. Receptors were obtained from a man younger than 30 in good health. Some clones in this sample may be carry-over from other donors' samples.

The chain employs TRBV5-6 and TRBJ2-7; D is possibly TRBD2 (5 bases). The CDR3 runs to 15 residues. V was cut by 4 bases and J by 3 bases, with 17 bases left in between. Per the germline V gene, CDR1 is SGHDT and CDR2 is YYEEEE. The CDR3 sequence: CASSLEVGRGYEQYF. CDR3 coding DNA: TGTGCCAGCAGCCTGGAGGTGGGTCGTGGCTACGAGCAGTACTTC.

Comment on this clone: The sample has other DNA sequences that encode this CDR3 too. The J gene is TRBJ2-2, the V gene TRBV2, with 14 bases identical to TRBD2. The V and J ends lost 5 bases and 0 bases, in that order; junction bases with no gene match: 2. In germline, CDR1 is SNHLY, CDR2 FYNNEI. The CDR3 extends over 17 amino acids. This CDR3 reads CASSRTSGRTNTGELFF. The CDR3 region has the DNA TGTGCCAGCAGTAGGACTAGCGGGAGGACGAACACCGGGGAGCTGTTTTTT.

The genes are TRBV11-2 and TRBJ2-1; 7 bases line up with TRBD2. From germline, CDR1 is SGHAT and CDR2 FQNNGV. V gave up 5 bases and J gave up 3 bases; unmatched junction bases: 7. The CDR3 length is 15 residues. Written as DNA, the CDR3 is TGTGCCAGCAGCCAGCGGGATTTGAACTACAATGAGCAGTTCTTC. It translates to CASSQRDLNYNEQFF.

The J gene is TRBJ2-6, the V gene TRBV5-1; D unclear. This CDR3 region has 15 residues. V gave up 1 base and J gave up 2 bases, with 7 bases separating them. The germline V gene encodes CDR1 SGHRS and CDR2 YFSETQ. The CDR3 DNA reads TGCGCCAGCAGCTTGAATCCTACTGGGGCCAACGTCCTGACTTTC. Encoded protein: CASSLNPTGANVLTF. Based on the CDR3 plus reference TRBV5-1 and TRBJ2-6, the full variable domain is KAGVTQTPRYLIKTRGQQVTLSCSPISGHRSVSWYQQTPGQGLQFLFEYFSETQRNKGNFPGRFSGRQFSNSRSEMNVSTLELGDSALYLCASSLNPTGANVLTFGAGSRLTVL.

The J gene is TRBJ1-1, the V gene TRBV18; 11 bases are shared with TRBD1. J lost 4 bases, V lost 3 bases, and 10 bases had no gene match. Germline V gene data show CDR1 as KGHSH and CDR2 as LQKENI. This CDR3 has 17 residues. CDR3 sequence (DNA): TGTGCCAGCTCACCTGGACAGGGGGCTATTAAGGCCACTGAAGCTTTCTTT. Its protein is CASSPGQGAIKATEAFF.

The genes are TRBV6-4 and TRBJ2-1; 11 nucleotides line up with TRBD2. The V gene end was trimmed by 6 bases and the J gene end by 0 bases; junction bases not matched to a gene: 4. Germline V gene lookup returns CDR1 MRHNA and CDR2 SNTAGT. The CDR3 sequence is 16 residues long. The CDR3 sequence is CASSRLAGSSYNEQFF. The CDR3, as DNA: TGTGCCAGCAGCCGACTAGCGGGGAGCTCCTACAATGAGCAGTTCTTC.

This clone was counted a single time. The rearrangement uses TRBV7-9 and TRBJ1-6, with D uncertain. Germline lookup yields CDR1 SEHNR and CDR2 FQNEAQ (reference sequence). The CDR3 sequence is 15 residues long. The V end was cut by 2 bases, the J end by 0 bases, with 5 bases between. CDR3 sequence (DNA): TGTGCCAGCAGCTTATCCCGCTCCTATAATTCACCCCTCCACTTT. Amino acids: CASSLSRSYNSPLHF. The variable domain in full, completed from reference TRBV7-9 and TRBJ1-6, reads DTGVSQNPRHKITKRGQNVTFRCDPISEHNRLYWYRQTLGQGPEFLTYFQNEAQLEKSRLLSDRFSAERPKGSFSTLEIQRTEQGDSAMYLCASSLSRSYNSPLHFGNGTRLTVT.

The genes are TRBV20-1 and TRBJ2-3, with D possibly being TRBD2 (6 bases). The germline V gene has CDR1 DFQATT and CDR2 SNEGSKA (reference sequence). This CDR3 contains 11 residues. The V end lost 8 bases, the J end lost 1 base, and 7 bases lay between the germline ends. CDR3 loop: CSWGGTDTQYF. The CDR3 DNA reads TGCAGTTGGGGGGGCACAGATACGCAGTATTTT.

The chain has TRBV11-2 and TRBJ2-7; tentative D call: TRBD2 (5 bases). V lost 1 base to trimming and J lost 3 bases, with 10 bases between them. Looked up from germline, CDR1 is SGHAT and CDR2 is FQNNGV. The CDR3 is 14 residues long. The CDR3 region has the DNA TGTGCCAGCAGCTTAGCGGGGTTTGGCTACGAGCAGTACTTC. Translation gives CASSLAGFGYEQYF. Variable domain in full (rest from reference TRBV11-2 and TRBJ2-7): EAGVAQSPRYKIIEKRQSVAFWCNPISGHATLYWYQQILGQGPKLLIQFQNNGVVDDSQLPKDRFSAERLKGVDSTLKIQPAKLEDSAVYLCASSLAGFGYEQYFGPGTRLTVT.

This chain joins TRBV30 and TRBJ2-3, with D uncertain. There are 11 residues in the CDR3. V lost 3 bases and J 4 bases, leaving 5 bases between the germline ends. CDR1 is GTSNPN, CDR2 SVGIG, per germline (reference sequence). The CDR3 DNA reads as TGTGCCTGGAGGGCGTCAGATACGCAGTATTTT. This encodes CAWRASDTQYF.

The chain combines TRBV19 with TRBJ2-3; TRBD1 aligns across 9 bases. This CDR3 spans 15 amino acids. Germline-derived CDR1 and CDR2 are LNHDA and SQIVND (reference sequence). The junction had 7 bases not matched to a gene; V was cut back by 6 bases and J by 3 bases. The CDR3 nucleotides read TGTGCCAGTAGACTCGGGACAGGGTCAACAGATACGCAGTATTTT. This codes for CASRLGTGSTDTQYF.

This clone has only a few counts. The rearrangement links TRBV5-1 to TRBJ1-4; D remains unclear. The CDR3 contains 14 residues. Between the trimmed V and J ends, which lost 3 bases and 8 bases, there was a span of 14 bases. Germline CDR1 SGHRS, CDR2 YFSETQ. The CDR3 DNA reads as TGCGCCAGCAGCTCCTTGGCGGGTCGGGAAAAACTGTTTTTT. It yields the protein CASSSLAGREKLFF.

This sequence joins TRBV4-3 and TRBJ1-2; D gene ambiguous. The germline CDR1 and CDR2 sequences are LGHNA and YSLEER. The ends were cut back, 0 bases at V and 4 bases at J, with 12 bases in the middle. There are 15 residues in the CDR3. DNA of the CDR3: TGCGCCAGCAGCCAAGATCCGCGGGGTTCCTATGGCTACACCTTC. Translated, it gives CASSQDPRGSYGYTF.

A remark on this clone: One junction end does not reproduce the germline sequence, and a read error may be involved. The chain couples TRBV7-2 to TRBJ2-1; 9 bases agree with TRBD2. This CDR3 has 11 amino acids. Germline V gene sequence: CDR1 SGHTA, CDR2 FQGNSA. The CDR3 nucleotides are TGTGCCAGCAGCCTAGCGGGACCCCAGTTCTTC. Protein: CASSLAGPQFF. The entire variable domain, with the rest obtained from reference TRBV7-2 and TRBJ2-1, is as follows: GAGVSQSPSNKVTEKGKDVELRCDPISGHTALYWYRQSLGQGLEFLIYFQGNSAPDKSGLPSDRFSAERTGGSVSTLTIQRTQQEDSAVYLCASSLAGPQFFGPGTRLTVL.

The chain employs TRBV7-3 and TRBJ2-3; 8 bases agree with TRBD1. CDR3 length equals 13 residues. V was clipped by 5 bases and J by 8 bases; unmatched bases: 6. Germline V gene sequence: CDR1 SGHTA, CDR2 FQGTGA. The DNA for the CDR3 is TGTGCCAGCAGCCCTACAGGGGGTGGTACGCAGTATTTT. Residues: CASSPTGGGTQYF.

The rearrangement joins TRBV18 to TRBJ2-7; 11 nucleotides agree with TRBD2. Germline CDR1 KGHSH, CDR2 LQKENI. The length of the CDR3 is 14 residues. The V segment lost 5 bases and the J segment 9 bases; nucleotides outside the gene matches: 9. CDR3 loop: CASSDLAGGTGQYF. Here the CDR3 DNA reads TGTGCCAGCTCAGATCTAGCGGGAGGTACGGGGCAGTACTTC.

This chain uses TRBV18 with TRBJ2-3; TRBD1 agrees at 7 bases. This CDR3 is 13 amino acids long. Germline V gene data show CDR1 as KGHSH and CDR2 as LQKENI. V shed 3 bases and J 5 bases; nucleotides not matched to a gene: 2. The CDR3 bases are TGTGCCAGCTCACCGACAGGGATAGATACGCAGTATTTT. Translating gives CASSPTGIDTQYF.

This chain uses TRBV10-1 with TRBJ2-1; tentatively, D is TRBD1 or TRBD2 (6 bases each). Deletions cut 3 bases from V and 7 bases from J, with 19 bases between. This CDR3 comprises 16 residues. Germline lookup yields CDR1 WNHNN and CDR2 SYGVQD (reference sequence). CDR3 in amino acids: CASSDLRGTAGNEQFF. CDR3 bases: TGCGCCAGCAGTGACCTAAGGGGGACTGCCGGGAATGAGCAGTTCTTC.

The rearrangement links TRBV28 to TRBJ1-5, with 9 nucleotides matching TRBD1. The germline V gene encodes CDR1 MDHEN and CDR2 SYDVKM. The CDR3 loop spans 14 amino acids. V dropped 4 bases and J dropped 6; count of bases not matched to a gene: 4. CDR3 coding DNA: TGTGCCAGCAGTTCCGGGACAGGGCTTCAGCCCCAGCATTTT. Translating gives CASSSGTGLQPQHF.